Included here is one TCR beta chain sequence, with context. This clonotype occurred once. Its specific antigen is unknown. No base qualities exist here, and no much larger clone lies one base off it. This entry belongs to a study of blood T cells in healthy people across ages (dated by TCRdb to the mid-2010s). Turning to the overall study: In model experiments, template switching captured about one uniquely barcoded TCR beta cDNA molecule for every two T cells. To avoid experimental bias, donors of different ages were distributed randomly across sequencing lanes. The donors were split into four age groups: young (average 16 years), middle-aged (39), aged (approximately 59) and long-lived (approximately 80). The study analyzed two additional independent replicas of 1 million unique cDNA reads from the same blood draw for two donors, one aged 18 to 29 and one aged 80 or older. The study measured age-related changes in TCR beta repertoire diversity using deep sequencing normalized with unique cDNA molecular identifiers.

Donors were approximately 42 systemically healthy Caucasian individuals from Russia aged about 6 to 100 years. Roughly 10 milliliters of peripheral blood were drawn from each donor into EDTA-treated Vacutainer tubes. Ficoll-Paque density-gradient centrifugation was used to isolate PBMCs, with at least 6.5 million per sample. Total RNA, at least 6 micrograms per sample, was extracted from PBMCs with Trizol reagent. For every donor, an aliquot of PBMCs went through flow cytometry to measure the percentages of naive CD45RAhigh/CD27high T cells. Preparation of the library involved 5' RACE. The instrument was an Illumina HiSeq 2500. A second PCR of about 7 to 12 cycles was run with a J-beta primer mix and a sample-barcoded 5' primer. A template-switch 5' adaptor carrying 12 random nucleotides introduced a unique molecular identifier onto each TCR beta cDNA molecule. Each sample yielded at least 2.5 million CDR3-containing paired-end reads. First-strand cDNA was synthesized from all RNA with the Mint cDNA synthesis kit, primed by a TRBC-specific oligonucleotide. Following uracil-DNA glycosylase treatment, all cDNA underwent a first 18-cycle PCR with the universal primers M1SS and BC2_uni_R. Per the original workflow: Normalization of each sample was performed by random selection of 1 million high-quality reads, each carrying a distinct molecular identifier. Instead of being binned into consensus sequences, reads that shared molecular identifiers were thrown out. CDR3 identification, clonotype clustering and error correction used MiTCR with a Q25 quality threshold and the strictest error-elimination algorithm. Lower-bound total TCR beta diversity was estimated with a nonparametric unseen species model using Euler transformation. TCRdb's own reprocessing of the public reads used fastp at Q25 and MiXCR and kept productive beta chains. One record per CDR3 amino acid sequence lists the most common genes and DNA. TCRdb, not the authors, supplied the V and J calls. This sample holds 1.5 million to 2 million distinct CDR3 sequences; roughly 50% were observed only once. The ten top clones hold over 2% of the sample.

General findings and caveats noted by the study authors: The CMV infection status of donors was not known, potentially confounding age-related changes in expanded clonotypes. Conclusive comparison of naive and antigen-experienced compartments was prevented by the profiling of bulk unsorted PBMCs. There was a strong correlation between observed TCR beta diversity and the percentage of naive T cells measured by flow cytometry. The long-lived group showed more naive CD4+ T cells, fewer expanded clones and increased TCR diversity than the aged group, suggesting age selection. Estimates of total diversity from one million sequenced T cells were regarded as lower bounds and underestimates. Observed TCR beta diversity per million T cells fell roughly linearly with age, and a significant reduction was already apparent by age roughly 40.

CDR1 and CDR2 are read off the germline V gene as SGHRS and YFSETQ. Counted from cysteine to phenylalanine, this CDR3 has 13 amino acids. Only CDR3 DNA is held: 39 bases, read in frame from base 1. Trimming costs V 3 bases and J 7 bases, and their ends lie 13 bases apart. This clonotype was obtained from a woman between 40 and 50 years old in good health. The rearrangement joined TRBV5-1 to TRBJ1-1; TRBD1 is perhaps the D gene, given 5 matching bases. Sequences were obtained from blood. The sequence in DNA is TGCGCCAGCAGCTCAGCAGGGCACAATGAAGCTTTCTTT. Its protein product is CASSSAGHNEAFF. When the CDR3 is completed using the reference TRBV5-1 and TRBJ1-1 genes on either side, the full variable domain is KAGVTQTPRYLIKTRGQQVTLSCSPISGHRSVSWYQQTPGQGLQFLFEYFSETQRNKGNFPGRFSGRQFSNSRSEMNVSTLELGDSALYLCASSSAGHNEAFFGQGTRLTVV.